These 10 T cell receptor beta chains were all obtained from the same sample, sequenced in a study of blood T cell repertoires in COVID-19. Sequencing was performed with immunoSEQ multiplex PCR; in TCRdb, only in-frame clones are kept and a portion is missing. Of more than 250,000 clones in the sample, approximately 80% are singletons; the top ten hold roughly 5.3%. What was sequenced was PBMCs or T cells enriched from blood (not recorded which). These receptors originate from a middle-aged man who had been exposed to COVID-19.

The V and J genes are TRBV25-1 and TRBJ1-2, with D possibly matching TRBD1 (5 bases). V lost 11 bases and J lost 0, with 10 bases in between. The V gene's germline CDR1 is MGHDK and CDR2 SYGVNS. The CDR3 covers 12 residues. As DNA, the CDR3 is TGTGCCCTGCAGGGCGCTAACTATGGCTACACCTTC. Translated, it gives CALQGANYGYTF.

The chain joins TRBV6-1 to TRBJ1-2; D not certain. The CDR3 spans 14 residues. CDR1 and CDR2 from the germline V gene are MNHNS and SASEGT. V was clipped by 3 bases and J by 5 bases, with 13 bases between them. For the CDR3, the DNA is TGTGCCAGCAGTGACCCAGGCTCCTATTATGGCTACACCTTC. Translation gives CASSDPGSYYGYTF.

CDR3 DNA sequence: TGTGCCAGCAGCCCCCACGGCGGCTTGGGAGATTCACCCCTCCACTTT. It is translated as CASSPHGGLGDSPLHF. The V call is TRBV7-8, the J call TRBJ1-6; no clear D. Germline CDR1 reads SGHVS; CDR2 reads FQNEAQ. The CDR3 is 16 amino acids. Trimming removed 5 bases at V and 8 bases at J, with 19 bases between.

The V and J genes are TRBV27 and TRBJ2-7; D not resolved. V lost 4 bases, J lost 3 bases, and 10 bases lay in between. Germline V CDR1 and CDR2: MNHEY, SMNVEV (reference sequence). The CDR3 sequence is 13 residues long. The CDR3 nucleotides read TGTGCCAGCAGTTACTCCCCCCACTACGAGCAGTACTTC. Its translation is CASSYSPHYEQYF.

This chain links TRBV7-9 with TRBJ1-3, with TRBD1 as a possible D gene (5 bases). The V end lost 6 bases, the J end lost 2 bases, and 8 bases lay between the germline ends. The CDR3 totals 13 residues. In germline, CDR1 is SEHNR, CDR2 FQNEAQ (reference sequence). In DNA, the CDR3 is TGTGCCAGCAGGGGGCTGGCTGGAAACACCATATATTTT. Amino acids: CASRGLAGNTIYF.

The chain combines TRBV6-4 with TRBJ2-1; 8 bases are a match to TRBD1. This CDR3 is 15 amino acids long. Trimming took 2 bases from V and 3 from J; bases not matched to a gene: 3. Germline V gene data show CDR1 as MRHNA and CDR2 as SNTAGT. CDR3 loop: CASSDEQGGYNEQFF. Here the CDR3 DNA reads TGTGCCAGCAGTGACGAACAGGGGGGCTACAATGAGCAGTTCTTC.

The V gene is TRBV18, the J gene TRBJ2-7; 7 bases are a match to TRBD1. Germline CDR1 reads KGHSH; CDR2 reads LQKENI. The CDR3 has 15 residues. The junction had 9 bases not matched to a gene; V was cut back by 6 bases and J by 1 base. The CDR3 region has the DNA TGTGCCAGCTCGGCCTCGTGGGGACAGTCCTACGAGCAGTACTTC. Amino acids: CASSASWGQSYEQYF.

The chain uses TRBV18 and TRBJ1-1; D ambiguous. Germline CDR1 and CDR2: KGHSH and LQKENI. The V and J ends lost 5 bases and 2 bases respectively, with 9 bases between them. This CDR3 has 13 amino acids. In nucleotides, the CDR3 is TGTGCCAGCTCAGAATCGGGAAACACTGAAGCTTTCTTT. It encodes CASSESGNTEAFF.

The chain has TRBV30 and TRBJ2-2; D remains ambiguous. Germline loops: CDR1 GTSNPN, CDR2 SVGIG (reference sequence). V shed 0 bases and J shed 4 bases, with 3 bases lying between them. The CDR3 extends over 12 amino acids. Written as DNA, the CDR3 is TGTGCCTGGAGTGTCGTCACCGGGGAGCTGTTTTTT. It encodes CAWSVVTGELFF.

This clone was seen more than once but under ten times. The CDR3 DNA follows: TGTGCCAGCAGTTTTGACAGTGAAGCTTTCTTT. Amino acid sequence: CASSFDSEAFF. The gene calls are TRBV12-3 or TRBV12-4 and TRBJ1-1, with D perhaps matching TRBD1 (5 bases). Between the trimmed V and J ends, which lost 3 bases and 7 bases, there was a span of 6 bases. The CDR3 contains 11 residues.